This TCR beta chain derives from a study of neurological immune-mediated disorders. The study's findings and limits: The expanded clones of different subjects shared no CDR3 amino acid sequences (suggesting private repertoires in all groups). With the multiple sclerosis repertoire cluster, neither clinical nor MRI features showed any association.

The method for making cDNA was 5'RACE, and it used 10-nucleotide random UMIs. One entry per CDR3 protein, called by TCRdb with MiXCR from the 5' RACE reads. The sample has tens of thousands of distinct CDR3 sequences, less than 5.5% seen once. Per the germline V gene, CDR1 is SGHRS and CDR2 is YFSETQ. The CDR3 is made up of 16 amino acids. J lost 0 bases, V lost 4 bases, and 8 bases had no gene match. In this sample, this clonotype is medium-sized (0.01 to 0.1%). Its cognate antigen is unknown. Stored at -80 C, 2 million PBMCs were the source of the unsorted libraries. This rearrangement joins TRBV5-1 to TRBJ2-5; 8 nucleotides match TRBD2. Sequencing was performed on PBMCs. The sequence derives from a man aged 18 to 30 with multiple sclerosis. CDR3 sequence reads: CASSGGTGGYQETQYF. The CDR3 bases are TGCGCCAGCAGCGGCGGGACGGGGGGGTACCAAGAGACCCAGTACTTC.